This T cell receptor (beta chain) stems from a study of T cells in Graves' hyperthyroidism and ophthalmopathy. Study results and limitations: Onset of ophthalmopathy came a median roughly 6 months after the model predicted it. Patients with ophthalmopathy were separated from those with stable hyperthyroidism by a 13 V-J model.

This clonotype was counted at least ten times. Antigen: not known. Amplified TCR beta CDR3 regions derived from RNA transcripts. A set of HTBI primers served as the primers for a first-round RT-PCR of the TCR CDR3. TCRdb fed the multiplex PCR reads into MiXCR, producing one record per CDR3 protein. The table shows about 250,000 distinct CDR3 sequences, with about 20% occurring only once. V gave up 5 bases and J gave up 2 bases; unmatched junction bases: 6. The germline V gene encodes CDR1 SGHTA and CDR2 FQGNSA. The CDR3 is 16 residues long. The study excluded patients with uncontrolled infection, other autoimmune disease, pregnancy or lactation.

The sequencing input was blood. The sequence was collected from a man aged 25 to 40 with Graves' ophthalmopathy. The gene calls are TRBV7-2 and TRBJ2-1; 10 nucleotides align to TRBD1. The CDR3 region is CASSRWDRGTYNEQFF. The CDR3 bases are TGTGCCAGCAGCCGGTGGGACAGGGGAACCTACAATGAGCAGTTCTTC.